Here is one T cell receptor (beta chain) with its context. Its antigen remains unknown. The V segment lost 8 bases and the J segment 1 base; nucleotides outside the gene matches: 5. CDR1 MDHEN and CDR2 SYDVKM come from the germline V gene. CDR3 length: 15 residues. A split of CD4+ cells into CD45RA+ naive and CD45RA-negative memory subsets was performed. These data are taken from a study of shared clonotypes between healthy human individuals. Regarding the study as a whole: The study found lower generation probabilities in non-shared clonotypes than in those shared by all four donors. The sampled material consisted only of blood, and tissue repertoires are likely to differ.

The repertoire was sequenced with immunoSEQ multiplex PCR; TCRdb's copy has only in-frame clones and lacks some. Altogether millions of clones are present, 80% to 95% being singletons, with the ten largest covering 0.35% to 0.5%. The TCR was taken from a man aged 18 to 29 in good health. Some clones in this sample may be carry-over from other donors' samples. The sample taken for sequencing was naive CD4+ T cells from PBMCs. Subset here: CD45RA+ positively selected. V is TRBV28 and J is TRBJ1-5; 10 bases align to TRBD1. CDR3 sequence reads: CASRDRGSSNQPQHF. CDR3 bases: TGTGCCAGCCGGGACAGGGGATCCAGCAATCAGCCCCAGCATTTT. The full variable domain, completed using reference TRBV28 and TRBJ1-5, is DVKVTQSSRYLVKRTGEKVFLECVQDMDHENMFWYRQDPGLGLRLIYFSYDVKMKEKGDIPEGYSVSREKKERFSLILESASTNQTSMYLCASRDRGSSNQPQHFGDGTRLSIL.